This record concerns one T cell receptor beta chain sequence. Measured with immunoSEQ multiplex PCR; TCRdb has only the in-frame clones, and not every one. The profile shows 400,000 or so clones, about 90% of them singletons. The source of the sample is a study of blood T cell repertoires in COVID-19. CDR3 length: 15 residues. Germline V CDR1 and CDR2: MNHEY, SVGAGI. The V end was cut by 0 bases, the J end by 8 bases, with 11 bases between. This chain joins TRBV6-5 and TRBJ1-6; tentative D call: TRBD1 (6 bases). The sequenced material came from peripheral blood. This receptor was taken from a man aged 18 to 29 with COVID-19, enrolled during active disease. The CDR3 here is CASSYSGRGHSPLHF. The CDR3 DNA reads TGTGCCAGCAGTTACTCTGGCAGGGGTCATTCACCCCTCCACTTT.